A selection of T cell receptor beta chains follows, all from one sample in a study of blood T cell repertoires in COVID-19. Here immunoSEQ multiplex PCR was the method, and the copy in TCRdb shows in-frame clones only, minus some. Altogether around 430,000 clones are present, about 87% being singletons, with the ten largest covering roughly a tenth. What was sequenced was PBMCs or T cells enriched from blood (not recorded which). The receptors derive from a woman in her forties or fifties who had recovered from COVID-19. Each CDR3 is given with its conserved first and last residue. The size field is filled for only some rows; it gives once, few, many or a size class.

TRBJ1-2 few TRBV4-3 CASSLNPSGTDPNYGYTF
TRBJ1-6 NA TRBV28 CASSPDSPLHF
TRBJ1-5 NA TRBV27 CASSYRGNQPQHF
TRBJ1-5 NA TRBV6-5 CASSYGRGGQPQHF
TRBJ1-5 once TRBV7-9 CASSSLKGRSNQPQHF
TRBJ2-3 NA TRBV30 CAWSVKPRQIRDTQYF
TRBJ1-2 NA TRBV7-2 CASSPRGVREGEGYTF
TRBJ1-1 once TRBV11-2 CASSLGGNEAFF
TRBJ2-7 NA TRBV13 CASSLYVSEQYF
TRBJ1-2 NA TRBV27 CASSPWGERYGYTF
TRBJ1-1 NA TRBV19 CASSIDRQMNTEAFF
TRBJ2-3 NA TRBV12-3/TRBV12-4 CASRPRGDTQYF
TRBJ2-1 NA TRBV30 CAWTRDYSYNEQFF
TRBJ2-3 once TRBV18 CASSHTPRAGGFTDTQYF
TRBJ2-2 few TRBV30 CAWSVVRGGELFF
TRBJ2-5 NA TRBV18 CASSQSQGLRETQYF
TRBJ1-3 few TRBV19 CASSRLQGSGNTIYF
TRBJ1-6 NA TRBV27 CASKTGDSPLHF
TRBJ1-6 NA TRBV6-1 CASSEGGRSHSPLHF
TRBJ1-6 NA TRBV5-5 CASSSDTNNSPLHF
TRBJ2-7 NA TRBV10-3 CAISETGSYEQYF
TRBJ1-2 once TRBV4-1 CASSQPGQGDGYTF
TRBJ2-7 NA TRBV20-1 CSAQQGYEQYF
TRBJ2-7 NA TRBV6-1 CASSEAGTALPYEQYF
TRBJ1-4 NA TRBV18 CASSPGQALTNEKLFF
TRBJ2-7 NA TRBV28 CASSLRDGWGGYEQYF
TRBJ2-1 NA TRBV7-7 CASSPNPSSYNEQFF
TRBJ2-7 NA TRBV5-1 CASSLAFIQGASYEQYF
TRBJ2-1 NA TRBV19 CASRKPGLGVHEQFF
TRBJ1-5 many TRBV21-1 CASSKVRTGGQPQHF
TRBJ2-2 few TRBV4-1 CASSQPGQGKGELFF
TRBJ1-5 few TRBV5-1 CASSFGGSQPQHF
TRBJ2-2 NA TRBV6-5 CASSYGGHSGEELFF
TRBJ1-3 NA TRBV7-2 CASSPQTGSGNTIYF
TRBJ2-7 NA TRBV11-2 CASSFGGFSYEQYF
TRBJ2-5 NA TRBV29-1 CSVEDQGWETQYF
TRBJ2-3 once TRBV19 CATRDRGADTQYF
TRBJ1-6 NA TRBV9 CASSVGEGMGASPLHF
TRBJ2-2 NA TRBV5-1 CASSFTGQGTGELFF
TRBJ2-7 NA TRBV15 CATQQRGSYEQYF
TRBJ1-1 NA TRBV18 CASSPRSGAEAFF
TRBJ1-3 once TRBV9 CASSGDRDRNTIYF
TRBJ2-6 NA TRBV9 CASSVGMGGSGANVLTF
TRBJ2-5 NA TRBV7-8 CASSPSPGLLEETQYF